The 29 T cell receptor beta chains in this list originate from one sample, sequenced in a study of blood T cell repertoires in COVID-19. Generated by immunoSEQ multiplex PCR, the TCRdb table keeps only in-frame clones and is missing some. This table holds about 360,000 clones, approximately 86% found once. The sequencing input was peripheral blood. These receptors all come from a human donor in a cohort sampled during active COVID-19.

V is TRBV2 and J is TRBJ1-1, with a tentative D call TRBD1 (6 bases). The germline V gene has CDR1 SNHLY and CDR2 FYNNEI. Between the trimmed V and J ends, which lost 5 bases and 1 base, there was a span of 14 bases. The CDR3 spans 15 residues. The CDR3 nucleotides are TGTGCCAGCAGTCTTAACCCGACAGGGAACACTGAAGCTTTCTTT. As protein: CASSLNPTGNTEAFF.

Only one count was recorded for this clone. The V call is TRBV18, the J call TRBJ1-1; possible D gene TRBD1, 6 bases. The V and J ends lost 2 bases and 7 bases respectively, with 8 bases between them. This CDR3 region has 12 residues. Looked up from germline, CDR1 is KGHSH and CDR2 is LQKENI. Here the CDR3 DNA reads TGTGCCAGCTCACCAAGCAGGGGTGAAGCTTTCTTT. Translating gives CASSPSRGEAFF. Looking up the rest from reference TRBV18 and TRBJ1-1 gives the full variable domain: NAGVMQNPRHLVRRRGQEARLRCSPMKGHSHVYWYRQLPEEGLKFMVYLQKENIIDESGMPKERFSAEFPKEGPSILRIQQVVRGDSAAYFCASSPSRGEAFFGQGTRLTVV.

This chain joins TRBV19 and TRBJ2-3, with a weak D call TRBD2 (5 bases). V was clipped by 3 bases and J by 1 base, with 11 bases between them. The CDR3 covers 15 residues. CDR1 is LNHDA and CDR2 is SQIVND in the germline V gene (reference sequence). CDR3 region: CASSIQAAGTDTQYF. In DNA, the CDR3 is TGTGCCAGTAGTATCCAAGCGGCCGGCACAGATACGCAGTATTTT.

The chain has TRBV28 and TRBJ1-2; D might be TRBD1 (6 bases). Germline V gene lookup returns CDR1 MDHEN and CDR2 SYDVKM. This CDR3 is built from 14 residues. V shed 6 bases and J shed 8 bases, with 19 bases lying between them. CDR3 loop: CASSPRMGAWGYTF. The CDR3 DNA reads as TGTGCCAGCAGCCCTAGGATGGGGGCTTGGGGCTACACCTTC.

This sequence joins TRBV7-2 and TRBJ1-2; perhaps TRBD1 as D (5 bases). CDR3 size: 15 residues. Trimming cost V 2 bases and J 4 bases, with 14 bases left between them. Germline V gene sequence: CDR1 SGHTA, CDR2 FQGNSA. The CDR3 loop is CASSLNPQGGYGYTF. The CDR3 DNA sequence: TGTGCCAGCAGCTTAAACCCCCAGGGTGGCTATGGCTACACCTTC. Based on the CDR3 plus reference TRBV7-2 and TRBJ1-2, the full variable domain is GAGVSQSPSNKVTEKGKDVELRCDPISGHTALYWYRQSLGQGLEFLIYFQGNSAPDKSGLPSDRFSAERTGGSVSTLTIQRTQQEDSAVYLCASSLNPQGGYGYTFGSGTRLTVV.

J is TRBJ1-2 and V is TRBV7-3, with D uncertain. CDR3 length: 11 residues. The germline V gene encodes CDR1 SGHTA and CDR2 FQGTGA. The ends were cut back, 4 bases at V and 14 bases at J, with 14 bases in the middle. CDR3 sequence: CASSSTGFLTF. The CDR3, as DNA: TGTGCCAGCAGCTCTACGGGGTTCCTAACCTTC.

The rearrangement uses TRBV4-2 and TRBJ2-5, with TRBD2 matching 11 bases. Losses at the gene ends were 6 bases for V and 1 base for J; bases not matched to a gene: 4. This CDR3 contains 15 residues. CDR1 LGHNA and CDR2 YNFKEQ come from the germline V gene. DNA of the CDR3: TGTGCCAGCAGTTTAGCGGGAGGGCCCCAAGAGACCCAGTACTTC. Translated: CASSLAGGPQETQYF.

J is TRBJ1-3 and V is TRBV6-1; D not certain. Trimming removed 2 bases from V and 0 bases from J, with 11 bases in between. Germline V CDR1 and CDR2: MNHNS, SASEGT. The CDR3 sequence is 16 residues long. CDR3 protein: CASSEWFRSSGNTIYF. The CDR3, as DNA: TGTGCCAGCAGTGAATGGTTCAGAAGCTCTGGAAACACCATATATTTT.

This rearrangement joins TRBV6-5 to TRBJ2-5; D is uncertain. Germline assignment: CDR1 MNHEY and CDR2 SVGAGI. V was shortened by 7 bases and J by 5 bases, with 17 bases between the two germline ends. The CDR3 spans 14 residues. CDR3: CASTIVSVGETQYF. DNA of the CDR3: TGTGCCAGCACGATCGTCTCTGTGGGCGAGACCCAGTACTTC.

The genes are TRBV30 and TRBJ2-1, with 7 bases fitting TRBD2. V shed 4 bases and J 0 bases; nucleotides not matched to a gene: 6. CDR3 length equals 15 residues. Germline values: CDR1 GTSNPN, CDR2 SVGIG (reference sequence). The CDR3 spells CAWNPGLSSYNEQFF. For the CDR3, the DNA is TGTGCCTGGAATCCGGGACTAAGCTCCTACAATGAGCAGTTCTTC.

The V gene is TRBV19, the J gene TRBJ2-3; 11 nucleotides agree with TRBD2. The CDR3 is 16 amino acids. J gave up 6 bases and V 4 bases, and 9 bases lay outside the gene matches. The germline V gene encodes CDR1 LNHDA and CDR2 SQIVND (reference sequence). The CDR3 coding sequence is TGTGCCAGTAGTAGGCCTAGCGGGGGGCCGAGGGATACGCAGTATTTT. It codes for CASSRPSGGPRDTQYF.

This clone showed up just once. The chain is built from TRBV13 and TRBJ2-7; 11 bases align to TRBD2. CDR1 is PRHDT and CDR2 is FYEKMQ in the germline V gene (reference sequence). J lost 2 bases, V lost 4 bases, and 4 bases had no gene match. This CDR3 contains 15 residues. The CDR3 sequence is CASSYVAGGAYEQYF. Here the CDR3 DNA reads TGTGCCAGCAGCTACGTAGCGGGAGGGGCCTACGAGCAGTACTTC.

This rearrangement joins TRBV10-3 to TRBJ1-1; D gene unclear. The germline gives CDR1 ENHRY, CDR2 SYGVKD. V lost 3 bases to trimming and J lost 1 base, with 9 bases between them. The CDR3 is 14 amino acids. CDR3 DNA: TGTGCCATCAGTGAATCAGGTCCGAACACTGAAGCTTTCTTT. It encodes CAISESGPNTEAFF.

In DNA form, the CDR3 reads TGTGCCAGCAGCTCCCTCGAAGAGACCCAGTACTTC. Protein product: CASSSLEETQYF. J is TRBJ2-5 and V is TRBV7-9; D unresolved. V shed 4 bases and J shed 3 bases, with 6 bases lying between them. Germline loops: CDR1 SEHNR, CDR2 FQNEAQ (reference sequence). The CDR3 has 12 amino acids.

CDR3 coding DNA: TGTGCCAGCAGCGCGGGGACAGGGGTTAATTCACCCCTCCACTTT. Amino acids: CASSAGTGVNSPLHF. The rearrangement joins TRBV9 to TRBJ1-6; TRBD1 agrees at 10 bases. This CDR3 has 15 amino acids. Germline trimming cut 3 bases from V and 6 bases from J; bases unmatched to any gene: 3. Germline V gene lookup returns CDR1 SGDLS and CDR2 YYNGEE.

This chain connects TRBV18 to TRBJ2-1, with TRBD2 matching 11 bases. V gave up 3 bases and J gave up 3 bases; unmatched junction bases: 1. This CDR3 region has 15 residues. Germline CDR1 reads KGHSH; CDR2 reads LQKENI. The chain's CDR3 is CASSPGTSGYNEQFF. In nucleotides, the CDR3 is TGTGCCAGCTCACCCGGGACTAGCGGCTACAATGAGCAGTTCTTC.

This chain uses TRBV28 with TRBJ2-3, with TRBD1 matching 8 bases. This CDR3 is built from 16 residues. After removal of 5 bases from V and 5 bases from J, the junction contained 12 bases not matched to a gene. Germline V gene sequence: CDR1 MDHEN, CDR2 SYDVKM. The CDR3, as DNA: TGTGCCAGCAGTCAACAATACAGGGGGAATAGAGATACGCAGTATTTT. Translation gives CASSQQYRGNRDTQYF.

The CDR3 DNA sequence: TGTGCCAGTAGTATAGATGAAAGGGGGCACTCACCCCTCCACTTT. This translates into CASSIDERGHSPLHF. This chain joins TRBV19 and TRBJ1-6, with 7 bases aligning to TRBD1. The length of the CDR3 is 15 residues. J gave up 10 bases and V 0 bases, and 6 bases lay outside the gene matches. Germline V gene data show CDR1 as LNHDA and CDR2 as SQIVND (reference sequence).

The chain couples TRBV3-1 (or the pseudogene TRBV3-2) to TRBJ2-1, with 8 bases lining up with TRBD2. The CDR3 totals 14 residues. Germline V CDR1 and CDR2: LGHDT, YNNKEL (reference sequence). With V trimmed by 5 bases and J by 6 bases, 6 bases remained unmatched. The CDR3 loop is CASSDWTSFNEQFF. The CDR3 DNA is TGTGCCAGCAGCGATTGGACTAGCTTCAATGAGCAGTTCTTC.

The CDR3 protein is CASSLATVSYEQYF. CDR3 sequence (DNA): TGTGCCAGCAGTTTAGCCACAGTCTCCTACGAGCAGTACTTC. The chain carries TRBV28 and TRBJ2-7; D unresolved. This CDR3 has 14 residues. In germline, CDR1 is MDHEN, CDR2 SYDVKM. The ends were cut back, 2 bases at V and 0 bases at J, with 8 bases in the middle. The full variable domain, with the rest looked up from reference TRBV28 and TRBJ2-7, is DVKVTQSSRYLVKRTGEKVFLECVQDMDHENMFWYRQDPGLGLRLIYFSYDVKMKEKGDIPEGYSVSREKKERFSLILESASTNQTSMYLCASSLATVSYEQYFGPGTRLTVT.

The chain combines TRBV14 with TRBJ1-2; a possible D gene is TRBD1 (5 bases). The CDR3 has 17 residues. V was cut by 0 bases and J by 3 bases, with 17 bases left in between. Germline V gives CDR1 SGHDN, CDR2 FVKESK. Written as DNA, the CDR3 is TGTGCCAGCAGCCAAGATCCTGAGACAGCGACCGACTATGGCTACACCTTC. Translating gives CASSQDPETATDYGYTF.

The V call is TRBV28, the J call TRBJ1-6; D is undetermined. V lost 4 bases, J lost 7 bases, and 5 bases lay in between. The CDR3 loop spans 12 amino acids. Per the germline V gene, CDR1 is MDHEN and CDR2 is SYDVKM. CDR3 nucleotide sequence: TGTGCCAGCAGTTCCCGGAATTCACCCCTCCACTTT. Its translation is CASSSRNSPLHF. Using reference TRBV28 and TRBJ1-6 for the parts outside the CDR3, the full variable domain is DVKVTQSSRYLVKRTGEKVFLECVQDMDHENMFWYRQDPGLGLRLIYFSYDVKMKEKGDIPEGYSVSREKKERFSLILESASTNQTSMYLCASSSRNSPLHFGNGTRLTVT.

The CDR3: CASSPRTGANYGYTF. Written as DNA, the CDR3 is TGTGCCAGCAGTCCCCGAACAGGAGCTAACTATGGCTACACCTTC. The rearrangement links TRBV2 to TRBJ1-2; D is perhaps TRBD1 (5 bases). Trimming took 5 bases from V and 0 from J, leaving 13 bases between them. Germline CDR1 SNHLY, CDR2 FYNNEI. This CDR3 is 15 amino acids long.

The gene calls are TRBV7-8 and TRBJ1-2, with TRBD1 matching 9 bases. The V and J ends lost 1 base and 6 bases, in that order; junction bases with no gene match: 12. The CDR3 spans 17 residues. The germline V gene encodes CDR1 SGHVS and CDR2 FQNEAQ. The CDR3: CASSLGMGQGRSDGYTF. The CDR3 region has the DNA TGTGCCAGCAGCTTAGGCATGGGACAGGGAAGATCGGATGGCTACACCTTC.

The V gene is TRBV13, the J gene TRBJ1-1, with D uncertain. Trimming removed 0 bases from V and 3 bases from J, with 8 bases in between. Germline V gene data show CDR1 as PRHDT and CDR2 as FYEKMQ (reference sequence). This CDR3 has 14 amino acids. The CDR3: CASSLGSGYTEAFF. The CDR3 DNA reads as TGTGCCAGCAGCTTAGGCTCGGGATACACTGAAGCTTTCTTT.

The V call is TRBV5-1, the J call TRBJ1-1; D unresolved. This CDR3 is 13 amino acids long. Germline V gene data show CDR1 as SGHRS and CDR2 as YFSETQ. V was pared by 4 bases and J by 2 bases, with 9 bases between. CDR3 protein: CASSEYRNTEAFF. The CDR3 DNA reads TGCGCCAGCAGCGAATACAGAAACACTGAAGCTTTCTTT.

J is TRBJ1-2 and V is TRBV3-1 (or the pseudogene TRBV3-2); a possible D gene is TRBD1 (5 bases). The germline gives CDR1 LGHDT, CDR2 YNNKEL (reference sequence). Trimming cost V 4 bases and J 6 bases, with 15 bases left between them. The CDR3 covers 14 residues. The CDR3 spells CASSPPAGGHGYTF. DNA of the CDR3: TGTGCCAGCAGCCCACCAGCCGGGGGTCATGGCTACACCTTC.

This clone was counted many times. The sample contains more than one DNA sequence encoding this CDR3. This rearrangement joins TRBV27 to TRBJ1-2; D possibly corresponds to TRBD1 (5 bases). Germline V gives CDR1 MNHEY, CDR2 SMNVEV (reference sequence). The V end lost 3 bases, the J end lost 5 bases, and 7 bases lay between the germline ends. There are 12 residues in the CDR3. The CDR3: CASSFTGYGYTF. In DNA, the CDR3 is TGTGCCAGCAGTTTTACAGGTTATGGCTACACCTTC.

The chain recombines TRBV11-2 with TRBJ1-4, with no clear D. V dropped 1 base and J dropped 6 bases, with 9 bases sitting between them. Germline assignment: CDR1 SGHAT and CDR2 FQNNGV. The CDR3 totals 14 residues. This CDR3 is CASSLARIDEKLFF. Here the CDR3 DNA reads TGTGCCAGCAGCTTAGCCAGGATCGATGAAAAACTGTTTTTT.